This TCR beta chain was captured in a study of regulatory T cells in long-lasting Graves disease. Overall study context: By definition, persistent Graves' disease involved antithyroid drugs for over 5 years alongside positive TSH receptor antibodies. Study-wide findings and caveats: TRBV28, TRBJ1-2 and TRBJ2-5 were segments that persistent disease favored.

The CDR3 consists of 14 residues. V gave up 7 bases and J gave up 2 bases, with 15 bases separating them. The germline V gene has CDR1 SGHRS and CDR2 YFSETQ. The time point denotes: persistent/refractory GD, antithyroid drugs over 5 years with positive TRAb. PBMCs provided the RNA from which the TCR library was made. Both iRepertoire HTBI primers and Arm-PCR of CDR3 regions were used to build the TCR beta libraries. Original processing notes: Identified across the samples were approximately 60 TRBV segments and 13 to 15 TRBJ segments. A single record per CDR3 protein comes from TCRdb applying MiXCR to the multiplex PCR reads. These V and J calls derive from TCRdb rather than the authors' analysis. The sample records approximately 440,000 distinct CDR3 sequences, 23% being singletons. A word on this clonotype: Its matching antigen is unknown.

J is TRBJ1-2 and V is TRBV5-1; D possibly corresponds to TRBD1 (5 bases). Source: peripheral blood mononuclear cells (PBMCs), taken when the disease was refractory, from a patient treated with antithyroid drugs. This sequence was found in a female donor with Graves disease. For the CDR3, the DNA is TGCGCCAGCGCACTCGGGACGTCGAACTATGGCTACACCTTC. Translation: CASALGTSNYGYTF. Together with reference TRBV5-1 and TRBJ1-2, the CDR3 gives the full variable domain: KAGVTQTPRYLIKTRGQQVTLSCSPISGHRSVSWYQQTPGQGLQFLFEYFSETQRNKGNFPGRFSGRQFSNSRSEMNVSTLELGDSALYLCASALGTSNYGYTFGSGTRLTVV.